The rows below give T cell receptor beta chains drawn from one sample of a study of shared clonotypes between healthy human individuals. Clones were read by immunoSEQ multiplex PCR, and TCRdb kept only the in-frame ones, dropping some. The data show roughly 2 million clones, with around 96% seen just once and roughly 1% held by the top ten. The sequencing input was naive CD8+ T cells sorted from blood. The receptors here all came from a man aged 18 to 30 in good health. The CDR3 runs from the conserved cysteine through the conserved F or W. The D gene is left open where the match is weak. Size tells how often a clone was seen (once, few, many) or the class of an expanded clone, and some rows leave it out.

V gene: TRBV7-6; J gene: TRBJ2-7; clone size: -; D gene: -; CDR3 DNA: TGTGCCAGCAGCCCGTATGTTGGGGGATTCGGGGACTACGAGCAGTACTTC; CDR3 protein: CASSPYVGGFGDYEQYF
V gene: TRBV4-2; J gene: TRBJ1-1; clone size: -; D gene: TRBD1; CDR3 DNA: TGTGCCAGCAGCCAACTTACAGGGGGCTGGGAGAACACTGAAGCTTTCTTT; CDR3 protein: CASSQLTGGWENTEAFF
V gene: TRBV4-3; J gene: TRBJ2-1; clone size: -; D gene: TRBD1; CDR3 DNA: TGCGCCAGCAGATTCGGGACAGGGGGCTCCTACAATGAGCAGTTCTTC; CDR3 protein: CASRFGTGGSYNEQFF
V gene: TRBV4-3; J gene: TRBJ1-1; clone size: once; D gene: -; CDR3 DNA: TGCGCCAGCAGCCAAGAGGTTTTTGGGGGACCGAACACTGAAGCTTTCTTT; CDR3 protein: CASSQEVFGGPNTEAFF
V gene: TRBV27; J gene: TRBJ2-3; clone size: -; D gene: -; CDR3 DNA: TGTGCCAGCAGTCCAACACCAGATACGCAGTATTTT; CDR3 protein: CASSPTPDTQYF
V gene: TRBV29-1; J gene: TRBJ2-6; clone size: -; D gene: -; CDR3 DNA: TGCAGCGTTGAAGATACCGGGGCCAACGTCCTGACTTTC; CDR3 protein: CSVEDTGANVLTF
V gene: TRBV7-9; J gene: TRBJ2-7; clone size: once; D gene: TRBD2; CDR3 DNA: TGTGCCACGTCCAGGGAGGGCGAGCAGTACTTC; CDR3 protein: CATSREGEQYF
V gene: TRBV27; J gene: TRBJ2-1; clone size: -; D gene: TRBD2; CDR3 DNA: TGTGCCAGCAGATCCGGGACTAGCAGGGGGAATGAGCAGTTCTTC; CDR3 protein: CASRSGTSRGNEQFF
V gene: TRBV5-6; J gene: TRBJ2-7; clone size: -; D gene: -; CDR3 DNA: TGTGCCAGCAGCTTCGGGGATGGCGAGCAGTACTTC; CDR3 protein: CASSFGDGEQYF
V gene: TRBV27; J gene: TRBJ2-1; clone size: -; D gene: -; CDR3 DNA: TGTGCCAGCAGTTTACGTAGCGTCGCCTACAATGAGCAGTTCTTC; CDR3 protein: CASSLRSVAYNEQFF
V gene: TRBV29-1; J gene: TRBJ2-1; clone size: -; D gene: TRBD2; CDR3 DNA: TGCAGCGTTGGATTACTAGCGGGAGCTGAGTCCGTTACCTACAATGAGCAGTTCTTC; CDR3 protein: CSVGLLAGAESVTYNEQFF
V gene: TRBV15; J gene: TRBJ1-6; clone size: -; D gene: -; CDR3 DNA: TGTGCCACCAGCAGGGGCCTGGACGGCTCCTATAATTCACCCCTCCACTTT; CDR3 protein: CATSRGLDGSYNSPLHF
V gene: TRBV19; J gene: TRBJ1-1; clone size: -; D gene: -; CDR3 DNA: TGTGCCAGTAGTATAACAGTGAACACTGAAGCTTTCTTT; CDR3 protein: CASSITVNTEAFF
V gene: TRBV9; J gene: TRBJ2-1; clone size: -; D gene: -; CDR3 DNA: TGTGCCAGCAGCATAGGACACACCGACTCCTCGTCCTACAATGAGCAGTTCTTC; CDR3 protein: CASSIGHTDSSSYNEQFF